A selection of T cell receptor beta chains follows, all from one sample in a study of blood T cell repertoires in COVID-19. Generated by immunoSEQ multiplex PCR, the TCRdb table keeps only in-frame clones and is missing some. The data contain approximately 200,000 clones, around 80% of them singletons. The sample taken for sequencing was peripheral blood. The receptors here all came from a woman aged 45-65 years with acute or convalescent COVID-19. The CDR3 runs from the conserved cysteine through the conserved F or W. Fields, in order: D gene, clone size, J gene, V gene, CDR3 DNA, CDR3 protein. A D gene is named only where the DNA matches it firmly. For some rows the clone size is stated as once, few or many, or as a class when expanded; others skip it.

-,-,TRBJ1-4,TRBV5-1,TGCGCCAGCAGCTTGGTTTCTCCCAGGGTAGCATTGGAAAAACTGTTTTTT,CASSLVSPRVALEKLFF
-,-,TRBJ1-1,TRBV30,TGTGCCATGGAGGGACCGTCAGAAGCTTTCTTT,CAMEGPSEAFF
TRBD1,-,TRBJ1-1,TRBV30,TGTGCCTGGAGTAGACAGGGGGCTGTAGGCACTGAAGCTTTCTTT,CAWSRQGAVGTEAFF
-,-,TRBJ2-5,TRBV4-3,TGCGCCAGCAGCCAAGTGTATGGGAGCCAAGAGACCCAGTACTTC,CASSQVYGSQETQYF
-,-,TRBJ2-3,TRBV30,TGTGCCTGGCAACGGACAAGGTCCACAGATACGCAGTATTTT,CAWQRTRSTDTQYF
-,few,TRBJ2-7,TRBV28,TGTGCCAGCAGCCTGGGGGGAACCTACGAGCAGTACTTC,CASSLGGTYEQYF
-,-,TRBJ1-4,TRBV4-2,TGTGCCAGCAGCCAAGATGGGTCTCGGGGGAATGAAAAACTGTTTTTT,CASSQDGSRGNEKLFF
-,-,TRBJ1-6,TRBV19,TGTGCCAGTAGTTTGGCGGGGCCCCTCCACTTT,CASSLAGPLHF
-,-,TRBJ1-1,TRBV5-1,TGCGCCAGCAGCCGCGGATCCGGCACTGAAGCTTTCTTT,CASSRGSGTEAFF
TRBD2,-,TRBJ2-7,TRBV6-5,TGTGCCAGCAGTTTGACCGGACTAGCGGGAGATCGCGAGCAGTACTTC,CASSLTGLAGDREQYF
TRBD1,-,TRBJ2-2,TRBV19,TGTGCCAGTAGTTCCCGGACAGGGATGAACGGGGAGCTGTTTTTT,CASSSRTGMNGELFF
-,-,TRBJ1-6,TRBV5-1,TGCGCCAGCAGCTCGGGGTCCGGCGGGAGGGATTCACCCCTCCACTTT,CASSSGSGGRDSPLHF
-,-,TRBJ2-6,TRBV6-6,TGTGCCAGCAGTTCCCGCGGAACTGGGGCCAACGTCCTGACTTTC,CASSSRGTGANVLTF
TRBD1,-,TRBJ1-1,TRBV19,TGTGCCAGTATCCCGGACAGGGGGCGGACTGAAGCTTTCTTT,CASIPDRGRTEAFF
-,few,TRBJ2-1,TRBV11-3,TGTGCCAGCAGCTTAACAGGTTTTCATGAGCAGTTCTTC,CASSLTGFHEQFF
-,-,TRBJ1-1,TRBV15,TGTGCCACCAGCAGAGGATGGACAGTCAGGATGGACTCTGAAGCTTTCTTT,CATSRGWTVRMDSEAFF